These 10 T cell receptor beta chains were all obtained from the same sample, sequenced in a study of cytomegalovirus exposure and HLA in healthy donors. Vbeta (60) and Jbeta (13) primers were used in the PCR. Produced via immunoSEQ multiplex PCR; TCRdb's table is partial and in-frame only. Found here are some 160,000 clones, roughly 80% of them singletons; the top ten hold approximately 1.5%. The specimen sequenced was PBMCs. These receptors were obtained from a young woman in good health and CMV-seronegative.

V gene TRBV7-9 combines with J gene TRBJ1-4, with 8 bases fitting TRBD1. CDR1 SEHNR and CDR2 FQNEAQ come from the germline V gene (reference sequence). V shed 3 bases, J shed 2 bases, and the junction held 8 bases outside the gene matches. This CDR3 region has 17 residues. CDR3 residues: CASSFVAGGATNEKLFF. As DNA, the CDR3 is TGTGCCAGCAGCTTTGTGGCAGGGGGCGCGACTAATGAAAAACTGTTTTTT.

The chain employs TRBV9 and TRBJ2-3, with D tentatively TRBD2 (7 bases). Germline lookup yields CDR1 SGDLS and CDR2 YYNGEE. With 0 bases removed from V and 4 bases from J, the gap between germline ends came to 12 bases. This CDR3 region has 15 residues. DNA of the CDR3: TGTGCCAGCAGCGTAGGAGGGGGGGGTGCAGATACGCAGTATTTT. It translates to CASSVGGGGADTQYF.

This clone was recorded only once. The gene calls are TRBV30 and TRBJ1-1, with a weak D call TRBD1 (5 bases). The CDR3 covers 13 residues. The germline V gene encodes CDR1 GTSNPN and CDR2 SVGIG (reference sequence). With 4 bases removed from V and 0 bases from J, the gap between germline ends came to 9 bases. Here the CDR3 reads CAWTAGMNTEAFF. In DNA, the CDR3 is TGTGCCTGGACGGCAGGGATGAACACTGAAGCTTTCTTT.

The genes are TRBV2 and TRBJ2-1, with 13 bases aligning to TRBD2. V lost 8 bases and J lost 0; bases outside the gene matches: 7. The germline V gene has CDR1 SNHLY and CDR2 FYNNEI. This CDR3 is built from 17 residues. The CDR3 protein is CASRLAGGSISYNEQFF. In nucleotides, the CDR3 is TGTGCCAGCCGACTAGCGGGGGGTTCGATCTCCTACAATGAGCAGTTCTTC.

This chain connects TRBV18 to TRBJ2-2, with TRBD1 matching 9 bases. The trim removed 3 bases at V and 3 bases at J, leaving 5 bases unmatched. In germline, CDR1 is KGHSH, CDR2 LQKENI. This CDR3 region has 16 residues. The DNA of the CDR3 is TGTGCCAGCTCACCCAGGACAGGGGAGGACACCGGGGAGCTGTTTTTT. This gives the protein CASSPRTGEDTGELFF.

The chain links TRBV7-3 to TRBJ2-5, with TRBD2 as a possible D gene (5 bases). This CDR3 is 15 amino acids long. Trimming stripped 3 bases from V and 5 bases from J, with 16 bases between. Germline lookup yields CDR1 SGHTA and CDR2 FQGTGA. CDR3 sequence reads: CASSFRSSPGETQYF. CDR3 coding DNA: TGTGCCAGCAGCTTCAGAAGTAGCCCGGGGGAGACCCAGTACTTC.

The rearrangement joins TRBV5-4 to TRBJ2-7; TRBD1 matches 9 bases. Germline V gene sequence: CDR1 SGHNT, CDR2 YYREEE (reference sequence). This CDR3 contains 16 residues. J was trimmed by 1 base and V by 5 bases; bases with no gene match: 10. CDR3 amino acids: CASSPFWDRASYEQYF. DNA for the CDR3: TGTGCCAGCAGTCCGTTCTGGGACAGGGCATCCTACGAGCAGTACTTC.

This chain links TRBV2 with TRBJ1-3, with a possible D match to TRBD1 (6 bases). The CDR3 is made up of 15 amino acids. Trimming cost V 4 bases and J 4 bases, with 14 bases left between them. Germline V CDR1 and CDR2: SNHLY, FYNNEI. In DNA, the CDR3 is TGTGCCAGCAGTGCCTCCACAGGGTACGGAAACACCATATATTTT. Amino acids: CASSASTGYGNTIYF.

The chain uses TRBV7-8 and TRBJ2-3, with 9 bases matching TRBD2. Trimming removed 3 bases from V and 4 bases from J; junction bases left unmatched: 8. This CDR3 spans 16 amino acids. Germline CDR1 reads SGHVS; CDR2 reads FQNEAQ. The CDR3 loop reads CASSFGWRGGADTQYF. CDR3 coding DNA: TGTGCCAGCAGCTTTGGTTGGCGGGGGGGAGCAGATACGCAGTATTTT.

As to this clone: The sample has other DNA sequences that encode this CDR3 too. The CDR3 loop reads CASSLHNYEQYF. In DNA form, the CDR3 reads TGTGCCAGCAGCTTACACAACTACGAGCAGTACTTC. The V gene is TRBV7-2, the J gene TRBJ2-7; the D is unclear. The ends were cut back, 2 bases at V and 3 bases at J, with 5 bases in the middle. The CDR3 extends over 12 amino acids. Germline values: CDR1 SGHTA, CDR2 FQGNSA.